The sequence of this TCR beta chain was determined in a study of shared clonotypes between healthy human individuals. CDR3 size: 14 residues. Germline lookup yields CDR1 SGHTA and CDR2 FQGNSA. With 5 bases clipped from V and 2 bases from J, the junction kept 5 bases outside the gene matches. As for this clone: Its antigen is unidentified.

Points from the study as a whole: It was the non-shared clonotypes that had lower generation probabilities than clonotypes shared by all four donors.

Deep was the level used in running the assay. The table came from immunoSEQ multiplex PCR; TCRdb's copy has only in-frame clones and leaves some out. Of roughly 1.4 million clones listed, approximately 98.5% were seen once; the top ten hold about 0.35%. The sequenced sample consisted of naive CD4+ T cells sorted from blood. As to subset: CD45RA+ positively selected. The chain is built from TRBV7-2 and TRBJ2-7; 8 bases line up with TRBD1. This TCR was sampled from a man between 25 and 39 years old in good health. CDR3 nucleotide sequence: TGTGCCAGCAGCCCCGGACAGGGTACCTACGAGCAGTACTTC. The encoded protein is CASSPGQGTYEQYF. The whole variable domain, remainder taken from reference TRBV7-2 and TRBJ2-7, is GAGVSQSPSNKVTEKGKDVELRCDPISGHTALYWYRQSLGQGLEFLIYFQGNSAPDKSGLPSDRFSAERTGGSVSTLTIQRTQQEDSAVYLCASSPGQGTYEQYFGPGTRLTVT.